One sample yielded the 4 T cell receptor beta chains listed below, sequenced in a study of blood T cells in healthy people across ages. A sample-barcoded 5' primer and a J-beta primer mix were used in a second PCR of roughly 6 to 11 cycles. Using its own MiXCR run on the 5' RACE reads, TCRdb lists one record per CDR3 protein. This table has about 1,400,000 distinct CDR3 sequences, roughly 40% appearing once. Specimen: blood. The origin of the receptors is a woman under 30 in good health.

The chain uses TRBV3-1 and TRBJ2-1; D assignment may be TRBD1 or TRBD2 (6 bases each). This CDR3 comprises 15 residues. CDR1 and CDR2 (germline): LGHDT, YNNKEL (reference sequence). Trimming removed 0 bases from V and 15 bases from J, with 21 bases in between. The CDR3 sequence: CASSQEGLRGTPWFF. CDR3 in DNA: TGTGCCAGCAGCCAAGAAGGTCTCCGGGGGACACCATGGTTCTTC.

This chain links TRBV2 with TRBJ1-1; a weak D match, TRBD1 (6 bases). Germline lookup yields CDR1 SNHLY and CDR2 FYNNEI. The CDR3 runs 13 residues. The germline V and J ends were trimmed by 5 bases and 6 bases, with 13 bases remaining between them. The CDR3 bases are TGTGCCAGCAGTACAGGGAGGGGAGCTGAAGCTTTCTTT. It translates to CASSTGRGAEAFF.

V and J are TRBV6-5 and TRBJ2-1; D remains unclear. The CDR3 sequence is 16 residues long. The V and J ends lost 11 bases and 7 bases respectively, with 27 bases between them. CDR1 is MNHEY and CDR2 is SVGAGI in the germline V gene. CDR3 sequence reads: CAGNRASPQTGNEQFF. CDR3 bases: TGTGCCGGCAATCGAGCGTCCCCCCAAACTGGGAATGAGCAGTTCTTC.

The V and J genes are TRBV2 and TRBJ2-3; D not certain. This CDR3 region has 12 residues. V gave up 7 bases and J gave up 7 bases, with 12 bases separating them. CDR1 and CDR2 from the germline V gene are SNHLY and FYNNEI. The CDR3 DNA follows: TGTGCCAGCATCTATGACCTGAATACGCAGTATTTT. As protein: CASIYDLNTQYF.